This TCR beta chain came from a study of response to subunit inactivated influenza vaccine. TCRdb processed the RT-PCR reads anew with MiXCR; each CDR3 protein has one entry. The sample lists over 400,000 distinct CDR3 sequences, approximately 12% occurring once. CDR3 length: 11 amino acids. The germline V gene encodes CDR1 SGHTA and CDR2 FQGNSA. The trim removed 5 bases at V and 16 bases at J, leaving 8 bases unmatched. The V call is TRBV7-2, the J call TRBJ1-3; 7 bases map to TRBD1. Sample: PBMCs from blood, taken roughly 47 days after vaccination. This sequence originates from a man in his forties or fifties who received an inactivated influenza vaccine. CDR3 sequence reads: CASSPGTAMYF. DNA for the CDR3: TGTGCCAGCAGCCCAGGGACAGCTATGTATTTT.